This TCR beta chain was identified during a study of blood T cell repertoires in COVID-19. This CDR3 contains 16 residues. CDR1 and CDR2 from the germline V gene are LNHDA and SQIVND (reference sequence). V gave up 4 bases and J gave up 2 bases; unmatched junction bases: 5. Libraries were prepared by immunoSEQ multiplex PCR; TCRdb keeps only in-frame clonotypes and omits some of them. The sample shows 95,000 to 100,000 clones, 85% of them seen only once. Sequences were obtained from peripheral blood. This TCR derives from a woman in her 70s with active or convalescent COVID-19. The chain combines TRBV19 with TRBJ1-1; 12 bases are shared with TRBD1. The DNA of the CDR3 is TGTGCCAGTAGTACTCCCGGGACAGGGGGCAACACTGAAGCTTTCTTT. It encodes CASSTPGTGGNTEAFF.